The rows below give T cell receptor beta chains drawn from one sample of a study of cytotoxic CD8 clonotypes in ibrutinib-treated CLL. Clones were sequenced by immunoSEQ multiplex PCR, and TCRdb holds only the in-frame ones, with some missing. The data show more than 200,000 clones, with roughly 70% seen just once and 15% held by the top ten. The material was PBMCs, obtained after 24 months of ibrutinib treatment. The receptors shown here come from a human donor with chronic lymphocytic leukemia. Both conserved end residues are part of each CDR3. The order of the fields is D gene, V gene, clone size, J gene, CDR3 DNA, CDR3 protein. A D gene is named only where the DNA matches it firmly. Only part of the rows carry a size: once, few, many, or a class if the clone is expanded.

NA	TRBV5-4	NA	TRBJ1-2	TGTGCCAGCAGCCCCTTCGGCGGATATTCGCCCGCTAACTATGGCTACACCTTC	CASSPFGGYSPANYGYTF
NA	TRBV4-2	once	TRBJ2-5	TGTGCCAGCAGCCAAGGGCAACAGGAACAAGAGACCCAGTACTTC	CASSQGQQEQETQYF
TRBD1	TRBV29-1	NA	TRBJ1-2	TGCAGCGGCACAGGGGAAGGCTATGGCTACACCTTC	CSGTGEGYGYTF
NA	TRBV29-1	few	TRBJ2-7	TGCAGCGTTGATGAGGGGAGCTCCTACGAGCAGTACTTC	CSVDEGSSYEQYF
NA	TRBV2	few	TRBJ2-1	TGTGCCAGCAGGGGACGGATAACTTACAATGAGCAGTTCTTC	CASRGRITYNEQFF
NA	TRBV27	few	TRBJ1-5	TGTGCCAGCAGACTAGGACTTTATAGCAATCAGCCCCAGCATTTT	CASRLGLYSNQPQHF
NA	TRBV25-1	few	TRBJ1-3	TGTGCCAGCAGTGAATGGAGAAACACCATATATTTT	CASSEWRNTIYF
TRBD2	TRBV2	NA	TRBJ2-3	TGTGCCAGCAGTGAAGGAGGAAGTGGGACTAGTATTCCAGATACGCAGTATTTT	CASSEGGSGTSIPDTQYF
NA	TRBV27	few	TRBJ2-3	TGTGCCAGCAGTTTAGAGCGTGCCACAGATACGCAGTATTTT	CASSLERATDTQYF
NA	TRBV6-5	NA	TRBJ1-2	TGTGCCAGCACCATGGATCCATCCAAGGGCTATGGCTACACCTTC	CASTMDPSKGYGYTF
TRBD1	TRBV19	NA	TRBJ2-2	TGTGCCAGTACTACGGGACAGGGGTACACCGGGGAGCTGTTTTTT	CASTTGQGYTGELFF
NA	TRBV27	NA	TRBJ2-3	TGTGCCAGCAGTTCCTTGGGGCACACGCAGTATTTT	CASSSLGHTQYF
NA	TRBV9	NA	TRBJ2-3	TGTGCCAGCAGCATTAGCGGCCGCACAGATACGCAGTATTTT	CASSISGRTDTQYF
TRBD2	TRBV6-6	NA	TRBJ2-1	TGTGCCAGCAGTTACTCGGGACTAGCGGGCAATGAGCAGTTCTTC	CASSYSGLAGNEQFF
TRBD2	TRBV25-1	NA	TRBJ2-3	TGTGCCAGCGGAATGGGACTAGCGGTCACAGATACGCAGTATTTT	CASGMGLAVTDTQYF
TRBD1	TRBV6-5	NA	TRBJ1-2	TGTGCCAGCCAAGGGACAGGCAACTTCTATGGCTACACCTTC	CASQGTGNFYGYTF
TRBD1	TRBV6-5	NA	TRBJ2-5	TGTGCCAGCAGTCCGGGACAGGCGCAAGAGACCCAGTACTTC	CASSPGQAQETQYF
NA	TRBV18	NA	TRBJ2-7	TGTGCCAGCTCACCACCGGTAGGACCAACCTACGAGCAGTACTTC	CASSPPVGPTYEQYF
NA	TRBV7-2	NA	TRBJ2-1	TGTGCCAGCAGCTACGGGACGCAGAATGAGCAGTTCTTC	CASSYGTQNEQFF
NA	TRBV27	NA	TRBJ2-7	TGTGCCAGCAGTTCTTCCGGGACTCTTCCTGAGCAGTACTTC	CASSSSGTLPEQYF
TRBD1	TRBV7-8	NA	TRBJ2-7	TGTGCCAGCAGTTCTCGGACAGGCTCCTACGAGCAGTACTTC	CASSSRTGSYEQYF
TRBD2	TRBV27	NA	TRBJ2-2	TGTGCCAGCAGAATCCACCCGGGACTAGCGGGAGGGTACACCGGGGAGCTGTTTTTT	CASRIHPGLAGGYTGELFF
NA	TRBV27	NA	TRBJ2-2	TGTGCCAGCAGTTTGGCCTTTCGGGGGACCGGGGAGCTGTTTTTT	CASSLAFRGTGELFF
TRBD2	TRBV7-2	NA	TRBJ2-3	TGTGCCAGCAGCTTACGACTAGCGGGAGGGTTAGCAGATACGCAGTATTTT	CASSLRLAGGLADTQYF
NA	TRBV10-2	NA	TRBJ1-6	TGCGCCAGCAGTGAAACAGGGAGTGGATCACCCCTCCACTTT	CASSETGSGSPLHF
NA	TRBV7-2	NA	TRBJ2-3	TGTGCCAGCATAGGGTTTAGCACAGATACGCAGTATTTT	CASIGFSTDTQYF
NA	TRBV4-2	NA	TRBJ2-1	TGTGCCAGCAGCCAGGAAATAACGATTGAGCAGTTCTTC	CASSQEITIEQFF
NA	TRBV9	NA	TRBJ2-3	TGTGCCAGCAGCTTAAAAATCGAAACAGATACGCAGTATTTT	CASSLKIETDTQYF
NA	TRBV2	NA	TRBJ2-5	TGTGCCAGCAGCGGCTACAGGGAAGAGACCCAGTACTTC	CASSGYREETQYF
NA	TRBV5-1	NA	TRBJ2-1	TGCGCCAGCACCCTTTCCCGGTCCGAGCAGTTCTTC	CASTLSRSEQFF
NA	TRBV4-3	NA	TRBJ2-7	TGCGCCAGCAGCCCAACCGGACAGAGCTACGAGCAGTACTTC	CASSPTGQSYEQYF
TRBD1	TRBV6-5	NA	TRBJ2-3	TGTGCCAGCAGTCCCCTGACAGGGGGCGCAGATACGCAGTATTTT	CASSPLTGGADTQYF
NA	TRBV30	NA	TRBJ2-5	TGTGCCTCCGATAAGGACAGCCAAGAGACCCAGTACTTC	CASDKDSQETQYF
TRBD2	TRBV10-1	NA	TRBJ2-3	TGCGCCAGCAGTGAGCCGGGACTAGCGGCCGATACGCAGTATTTT	CASSEPGLAADTQYF
NA	TRBV11-3	NA	TRBJ2-3	TGTGCCAGCAGCTTCAGTGGAGACACGCAGTATTTT	CASSFSGDTQYF
NA	TRBV25-1	NA	TRBJ2-1	TGTGCCAGCAGTGAATCCCGGAGCTCCTACAATGAGCAGTTCTTC	CASSESRSSYNEQFF
NA	TRBV5-1	few	TRBJ2-7	TGCGCCAGCAGCTTGGTTGCCCTTTTGGGACCCATCTACGAGCAGTACTTC	CASSLVALLGPIYEQYF
NA	TRBV6-5	NA	TRBJ2-7	TGTGCCAGCAGTTCCCAGTTGGGCGGGTCCCTCTACGAGCAGTACTTC	CASSSQLGGSLYEQYF
NA	TRBV23-1	NA	TRBJ2-3	TGCGCCAGCAGTCAATCGACCCGGGTTCCCACAGATACGCAGTATTTT	CASSQSTRVPTDTQYF
TRBD1	TRBV11-3	once	TRBJ1-1	TGTGCCAGCAGCTCCTGGACAGGGGGGCAAGCTTTCTTT	CASSSWTGGQAFF
TRBD1	TRBV6-1	few	TRBJ2-7	TGTGCCAGCAGTGAATTCGGGACAGGACAATACGAGCAGTACTTC	CASSEFGTGQYEQYF
NA	TRBV5-1	NA	TRBJ2-7	TGCGCCAGCAGCTGGACGACAGAGAACTACGAGCAGTACTTC	CASSWTTENYEQYF
TRBD1	TRBV6-5	NA	TRBJ1-5	TGTGCCAGCAGTTCACGGGACAGAAATCAGCCCCAGCATTTT	CASSSRDRNQPQHF